This T cell receptor beta chain was identified during a study of blood T cell repertoires in COVID-19. Whole-study context: Sites in the United States, Italy and Spain provided acute and convalescent COVID-19 samples. PBMCs, B-cell-depleted T cells, or T cells provided the cDNA or gDNA that made up the material.

The CDR3 consists of 13 residues. Trimming pared 6 bases from V and 0 bases from J, leaving 11 bases between. Germline V gene data show CDR1 as SQVTM and CDR2 as ANQGSEA. Per the study methods: Estimation of nucleated cell counts was performed using reference gene primer amplification. Sequencing used immunoSEQ multiplex PCR; TCRdb keeps in-frame clones, though not all of them. The V and J calls and clone size are taken from that table; D and trimming were inferred from the DNA. The repertoire includes 150,000 to 200,000 clones, 82% of them detected once, and 22% sits in the top ten. The sample was peripheral blood. This receptor was identified in an elderly woman with acute or convalescent COVID-19. The V gene is TRBV29-1, the J gene TRBJ1-1, with D possibly TRBD1 on 6 matching bases. CDR3 amino acids: CSVRTGLNTEAFF. CDR3 in DNA: TGCAGCGTCCGAACAGGGCTGAACACTGAAGCTTTCTTT.